The clone carrying this T cell receptor beta chain has just one count. CDR3 size: 16 residues. V lost 1 base and J 3 bases, leaving 13 bases between the germline ends. The germline gives CDR1 LGHNA, CDR2 YNFKEQ. The data are from a study of blood T cell repertoires in COVID-19. Study in general: Sites in the United States, Italy and Spain provided acute and convalescent COVID-19 samples. From T cells, B-cell-depleted T cells, or PBMCs came the material, which was cDNA or gDNA.

Per the original data handling: Counts of nucleated cells, estimated from reference gene primer amplification, were obtained. The data were produced by immunoSEQ multiplex PCR, yet TCRdb's version contains in-frame clones alone and is incomplete. That table is the source of V, J and clone size, and D and trimming were worked out from the DNA. The table records about 260,000 clones, around 87% of them present only once. Sequencing used peripheral blood. J is TRBJ1-5 and V is TRBV4-2; D may be TRBD1 (6 bases). This receptor was taken from a woman aged 40-49 years who had recovered from COVID-19. The DNA for the CDR3 is TGTGCCAGCAGCCAAGCCCTCAGGGACACCAATCAGCCCCAGCATTTT. Its translation: CASSQALRDTNQPQHF.